Below are 8 T cell receptor beta chains sequenced from a single sample in a study of patients and donors after allogeneic stem cell transplantation. A single record per CDR3 protein comes from TCRdb applying MiXCR to the RT-PCR reads. The profile shows some 960,000 distinct CDR3 sequences, around 17% of them singletons. Sequencing was performed on blood, either unsorted or a sorted T cell fraction (not recorded which). The source is a human donor who was either an allogeneic HSCT recipient or a stem cell or donor lymphocyte infusion donor (not recorded which). It is not recorded whose cells these are; they may come from a transplant donor.

The V gene is TRBV5-1, the J gene TRBJ1-5; TRBD1 agrees at 8 bases. The germline CDR1 and CDR2 sequences are SGHRS and YFSETQ. The CDR3 contains 15 residues. V shed 1 base, J shed 5 bases, and the junction held 5 bases outside the gene matches. CDR3 sequence reads: CASSLQGAIDQPQHF. The CDR3 region has the DNA TGCGCCAGCAGCTTGCAGGGGGCCATCGATCAGCCCCAGCATTTT.

The count of this clonotype is one. This chain uses TRBV11-1 with TRBJ1-1, with TRBD1 matching over 10 bases. CDR1 is SGHAT and CDR2 is FQDESV in the germline V gene (reference sequence). The trim removed 5 bases at V and 1 base at J, leaving 7 bases unmatched. The CDR3 contains 16 residues. CDR3 sequence: CASSQGTGVRNTEAFF. In DNA form, the CDR3 reads TGTGCCAGCAGCCAAGGGACAGGGGTACGGAACACTGAAGCTTTCTTT.

V usage is TRBV29-1 and J usage is TRBJ1-1; D uncertain. CDR3 size: 11 residues. Per the germline V gene, CDR1 is SQVTM and CDR2 is ANQGSEA. V shed 7 bases and J shed 6 bases, with 12 bases lying between them. The CDR3 DNA is TGCAGCGGAGGTGGGTGGGCTGAAGCTTTCTTT. Protein sequence: CSGGGWAEAFF.

This clonotype was counted many times. V usage is TRBV12-3 or TRBV12-4 and J usage is TRBJ1-1; weak D call: TRBD1 (6 bases). V shed 5 bases and J shed 4 bases, with 14 bases lying between them. This CDR3 comprises 14 residues. The CDR3 loop reads CASSISGASTEAFF. The CDR3 DNA follows: TGTGCCAGCAGTATCTCAGGGGCTAGCACTGAAGCTTTCTTT.

The table lists this clonotype with a few counts. The chain employs TRBV7-9 and TRBJ2-5; 8 bases are a match to TRBD1. The CDR3 length is 16 residues. In germline, CDR1 is SEHNR, CDR2 FQNEAQ (reference sequence). The ends lost 4 bases at V and 3 bases at J; junction bases unmatched: 10. CDR3 loop: CASSSPTGTGEETQYF. CDR3 sequence (DNA): TGTGCCAGCAGCTCCCCGACCGGGACAGGAGAAGAGACCCAGTACTTC.

V and J are TRBV6-1 and TRBJ2-1, with D unclear. The germline gives CDR1 MNHNS, CDR2 SASEGT. Trimming stripped 3 bases from V and 3 bases from J, with 6 bases between. CDR3 length: 13 amino acids. CDR3 residues: CASSDSNYNEQFF. In DNA form, the CDR3 reads TGTGCCAGCAGTGATAGTAACTACAATGAGCAGTTCTTC.

The chain links TRBV6-1 to TRBJ1-1; 10 nucleotides line up with TRBD1. From germline, CDR1 is MNHNS and CDR2 SASEGT. CDR3 size: 15 residues. V shed 6 bases and J 1 base; nucleotides not matched to a gene: 5. Here the CDR3 DNA reads TGTGCCAGCAGGGCGGACAGGGGGAGGAACACTGAAGCTTTCTTT. Its translation is CASRADRGRNTEAFF.

In its sample, this clonotype was seen a few times. This chain links TRBV3-1 with TRBJ1-1; 7 bases are a match to TRBD1. V lost 2 bases, J lost 7 bases, and 22 bases stayed unmatched. The CDR3 sequence is 19 residues long. CDR1 LGHDT and CDR2 YNNKEL come from the germline V gene (reference sequence). The chain's CDR3 is CASSQILPRDSHAGGEAFF. CDR3 coding DNA: TGTGCCAGCAGCCAAATCCTACCCCGGGACAGCCACGCCGGCGGTGAAGCTTTCTTT.